Listed below are T cell receptor beta chains from one sample, sequenced in a study of control samples from healthy donors and cancer patients. Assay used: immunoSEQ multiplex PCR; TCRdb lists only in-frame clones, some missing. Among 100,000 to 150,000 clones, roughly 87% were seen once, and the ten largest hold less than 9.5%. The sample was blood. These TCRs come from a man aged 35-49 years in good health. Both conserved end residues are part of each CDR3. D genes are given only for firm matches. Only some rows state a clone size, as once, few, many or a class for expanded clones.

D: TRBD1
J: TRBJ1-6
size: -
V: TRBV18
DNA: TGTGCCAGCTCACCACGGAACAGGGGAGGCTCCTATAATTCACCCCTCCACTTT
CDR3: CASSPRNRGGSYNSPLHF

D: -
J: TRBJ2-5
size: -
V: TRBV30
DNA: TGTGCCTGGAGTGTACTCCCTCAAGAGACCCAGTACTTC
CDR3: CAWSVLPQETQYF

D: -
J: TRBJ1-1
size: -
V: TRBV27
DNA: TGTGCCAGCAGAATTACAGCGAACCGGAACACTGAAGCTTTCTTT
CDR3: CASRITANRNTEAFF

D: TRBD1
J: TRBJ2-5
size: -
V: TRBV6-6
DNA: TGTGCCAGCAGCTCCGGACAGGGGGAGACCCAGTACTTC
CDR3: CASSSGQGETQYF

D: -
J: TRBJ2-2
size: -
V: TRBV13
DNA: TGTGCCAGCAGCTTACTGCAGGGGGGTAACGGGGAGCTGTTTTTT
CDR3: CASSLLQGGNGELFF

D: -
J: TRBJ2-5
size: -
V: TRBV21-1
DNA: TGTGCCAGCAGCACCGACTCAATCCCGACTAGCGGGGTACACTGGACCCAGTACTTC
CDR3: CASSTDSIPTSGVHWTQYF

D: -
J: TRBJ2-2
size: few
V: TRBV7-9
DNA: TGTGCCAGCAGCATAGGATCCGCGAACACCGGGGAGCTGTTTTTT
CDR3: CASSIGSANTGELFF

D: -
J: TRBJ1-3
size: few
V: TRBV25-1
DNA: TGTGCCAGCAGAAGCACCTCTGGAAACACCATATATTTT
CDR3: CASRSTSGNTIYF

D: -
J: TRBJ1-2
size: -
V: TRBV9
DNA: TGTGCCAGCAGCGTATGGTCTCAGGGGAACTATGGCTACACCTTC
CDR3: CASSVWSQGNYGYTF

D: TRBD1
J: TRBJ2-3
size: -
V: TRBV5-1
DNA: TGCGCCAGCAGCCCTACCGGACAGGGAGGCACAGATACGCAGTATTTT
CDR3: CASSPTGQGGTDTQYF